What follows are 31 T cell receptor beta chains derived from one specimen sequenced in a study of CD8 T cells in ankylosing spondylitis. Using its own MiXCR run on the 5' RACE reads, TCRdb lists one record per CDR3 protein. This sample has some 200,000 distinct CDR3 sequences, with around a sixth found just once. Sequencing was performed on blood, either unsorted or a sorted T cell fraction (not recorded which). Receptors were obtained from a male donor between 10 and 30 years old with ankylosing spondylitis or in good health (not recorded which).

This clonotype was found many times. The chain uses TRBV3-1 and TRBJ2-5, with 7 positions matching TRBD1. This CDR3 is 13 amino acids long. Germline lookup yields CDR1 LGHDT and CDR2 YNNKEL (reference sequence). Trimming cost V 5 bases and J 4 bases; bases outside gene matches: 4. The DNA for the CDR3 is TGTGCCAGCAGCTCGACAGGGACAGAGACCCAGTACTTC. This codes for CASSSTGTETQYF.

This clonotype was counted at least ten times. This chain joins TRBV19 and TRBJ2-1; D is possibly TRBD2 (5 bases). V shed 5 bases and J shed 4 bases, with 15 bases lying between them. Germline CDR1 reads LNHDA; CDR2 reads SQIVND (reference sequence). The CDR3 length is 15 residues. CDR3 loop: CASSVPGLGYNEQFF. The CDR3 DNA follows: TGTGCCAGTAGTGTCCCGGGATTGGGGTACAATGAGCAGTTCTTC.

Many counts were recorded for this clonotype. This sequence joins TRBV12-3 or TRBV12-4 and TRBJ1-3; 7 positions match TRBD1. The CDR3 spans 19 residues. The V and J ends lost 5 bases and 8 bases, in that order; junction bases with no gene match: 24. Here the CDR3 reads CASSRSMDRYPKVADTIYF. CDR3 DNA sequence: TGTGCCAGCAGTCGATCTATGGACAGGTACCCCAAGGTAGCGGACACCATATATTTT.

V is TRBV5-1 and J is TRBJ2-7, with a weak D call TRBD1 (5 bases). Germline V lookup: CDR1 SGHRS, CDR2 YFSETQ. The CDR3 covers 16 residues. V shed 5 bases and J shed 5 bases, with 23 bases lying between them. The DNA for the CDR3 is TGCGCCAGCAGTCCAAGTGGGCCCAGAAAAGGGGACGAGCAGTACGTC. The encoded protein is CASSPSGPRKGDEQYV.

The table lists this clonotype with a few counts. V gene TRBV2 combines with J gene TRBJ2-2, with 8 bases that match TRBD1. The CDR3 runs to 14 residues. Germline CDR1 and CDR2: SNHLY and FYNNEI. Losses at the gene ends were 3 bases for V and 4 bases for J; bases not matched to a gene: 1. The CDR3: CASSDRGRTGELFF. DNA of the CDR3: TGTGCCAGCAGTGACAGGGGGCGCACCGGGGAGCTGTTTTTT.

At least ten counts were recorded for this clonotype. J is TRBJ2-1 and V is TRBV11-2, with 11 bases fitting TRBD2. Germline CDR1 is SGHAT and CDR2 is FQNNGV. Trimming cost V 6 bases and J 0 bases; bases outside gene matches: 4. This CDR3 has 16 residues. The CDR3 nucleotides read TGTGCCAGCAGGTTTAGCGGGAGGGCCTCCTACAATGAGCAGTTCTTC. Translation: CASRFSGRASYNEQFF.

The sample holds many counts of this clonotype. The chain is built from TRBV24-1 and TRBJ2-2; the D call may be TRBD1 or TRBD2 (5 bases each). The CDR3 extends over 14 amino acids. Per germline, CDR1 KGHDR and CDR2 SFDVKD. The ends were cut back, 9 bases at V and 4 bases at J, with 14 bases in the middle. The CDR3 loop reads CATSDSGITGELFF. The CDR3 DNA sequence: TGTGCCACCTCTGACAGCGGAATCACCGGGGAGCTGTTTTTT.

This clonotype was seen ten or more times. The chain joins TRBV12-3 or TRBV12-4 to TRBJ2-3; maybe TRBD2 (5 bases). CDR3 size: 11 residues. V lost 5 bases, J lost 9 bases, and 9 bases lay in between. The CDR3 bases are TGTGCCAGCAGTCCCCGGGGAACGCAGTATTTT. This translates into CASSPRGTQYF.

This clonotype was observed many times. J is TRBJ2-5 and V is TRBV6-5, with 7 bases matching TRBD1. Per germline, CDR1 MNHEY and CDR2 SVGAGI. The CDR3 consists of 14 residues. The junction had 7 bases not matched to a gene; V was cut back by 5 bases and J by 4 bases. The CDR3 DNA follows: TGTGCCAGCAGTCCCTCCGACAGGGTAGAGACCCAGTACTTC. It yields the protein CASSPSDRVETQYF.

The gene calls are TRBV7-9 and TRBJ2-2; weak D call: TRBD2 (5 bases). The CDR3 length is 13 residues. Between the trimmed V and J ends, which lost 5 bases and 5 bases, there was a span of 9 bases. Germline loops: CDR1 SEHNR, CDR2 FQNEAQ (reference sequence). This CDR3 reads CASSTGWTGELFF. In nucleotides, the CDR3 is TGTGCCAGCAGCACGGGGTGGACCGGGGAGCTGTTTTTT.

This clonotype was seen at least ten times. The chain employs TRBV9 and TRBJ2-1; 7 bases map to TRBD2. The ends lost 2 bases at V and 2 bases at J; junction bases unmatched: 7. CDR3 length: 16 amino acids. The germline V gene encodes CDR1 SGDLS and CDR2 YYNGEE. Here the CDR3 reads CASSVQVAGAYNEQFF. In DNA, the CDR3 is TGTGCCAGCAGCGTCCAGGTGGCGGGAGCCTACAATGAGCAGTTCTTC.

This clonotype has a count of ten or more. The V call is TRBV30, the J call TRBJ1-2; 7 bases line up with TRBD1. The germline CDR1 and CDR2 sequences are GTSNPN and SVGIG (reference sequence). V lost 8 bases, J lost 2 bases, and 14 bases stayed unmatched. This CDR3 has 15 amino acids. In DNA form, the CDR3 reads TGTGCCCGCAAGAGGGACAGTGGACCCAACTATGGCTACACCTTC. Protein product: CARKRDSGPNYGYTF.

This CDR3 is CASSDISGRFNEQFF. Written as DNA, the CDR3 is TGTGCCAGCAGTGACATTAGCGGGAGGTTCAATGAGCAGTTCTTC. The chain has TRBV25-1 and TRBJ2-1; 10 nucleotides agree with TRBD2. V was pared by 3 bases and J by 6 bases, with 5 bases of the junction left unmatched. Germline V lookup: CDR1 MGHDK, CDR2 SYGVNS. The CDR3 is 15 residues long.

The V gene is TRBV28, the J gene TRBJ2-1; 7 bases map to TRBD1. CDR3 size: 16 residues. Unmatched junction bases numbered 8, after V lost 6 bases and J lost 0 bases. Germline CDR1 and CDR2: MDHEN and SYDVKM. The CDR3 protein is CASSEHRGSSYNEQFF. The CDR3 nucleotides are TGTGCCAGCAGCGAACACAGGGGAAGCTCCTACAATGAGCAGTTCTTC.

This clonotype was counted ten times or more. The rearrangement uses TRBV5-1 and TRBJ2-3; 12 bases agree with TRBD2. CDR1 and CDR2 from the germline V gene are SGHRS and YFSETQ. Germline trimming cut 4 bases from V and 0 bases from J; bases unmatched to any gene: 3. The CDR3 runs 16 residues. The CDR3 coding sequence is TGCGCCAGCAGCCCTACTAGCGGGAGGAGCACAGATACGCAGTATTTT. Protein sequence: CASSPTSGRSTDTQYF.

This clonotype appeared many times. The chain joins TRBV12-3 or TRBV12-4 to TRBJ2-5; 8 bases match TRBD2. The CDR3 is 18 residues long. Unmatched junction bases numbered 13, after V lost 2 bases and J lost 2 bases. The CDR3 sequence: CASSLYPGGGHPQETQYF. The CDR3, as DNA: TGTGCCAGCAGTTTATACCCCGGGGGGGGACACCCACAAGAGACCCAGTACTTC.

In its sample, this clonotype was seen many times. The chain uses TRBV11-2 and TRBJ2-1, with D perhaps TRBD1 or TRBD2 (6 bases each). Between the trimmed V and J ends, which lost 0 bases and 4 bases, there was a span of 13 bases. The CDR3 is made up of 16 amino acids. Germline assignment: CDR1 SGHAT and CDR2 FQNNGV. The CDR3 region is CASSLDYGGGYNEQFF. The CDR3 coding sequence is TGTGCCAGCAGCTTAGATTACGGGGGCGGGTACAATGAGCAGTTCTTC.

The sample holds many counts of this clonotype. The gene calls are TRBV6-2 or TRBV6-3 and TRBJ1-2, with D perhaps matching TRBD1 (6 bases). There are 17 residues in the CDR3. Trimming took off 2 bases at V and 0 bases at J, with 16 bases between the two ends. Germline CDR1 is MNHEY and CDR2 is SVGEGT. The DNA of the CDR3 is TGTGCCAGCAGTTACCCCACCACAGGGACTGCTAACTATGGCTACACCTTC. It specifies CASSYPTTGTANYGYTF.

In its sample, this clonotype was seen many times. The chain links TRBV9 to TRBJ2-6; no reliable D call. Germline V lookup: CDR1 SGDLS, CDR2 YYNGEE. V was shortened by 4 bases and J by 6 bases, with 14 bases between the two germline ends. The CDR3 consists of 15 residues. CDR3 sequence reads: CASSPTYGAANVLTF. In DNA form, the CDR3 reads TGTGCCAGCAGCCCTACCTACGGTGCGGCCAACGTCCTGACTTTC.

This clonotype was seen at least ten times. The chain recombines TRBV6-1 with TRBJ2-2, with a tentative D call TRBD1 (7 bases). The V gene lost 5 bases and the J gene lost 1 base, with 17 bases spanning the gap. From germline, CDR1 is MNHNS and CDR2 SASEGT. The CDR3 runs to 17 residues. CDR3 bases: TGTGCCAGCAGTTTAAGGCGGGACAGAATGAACACCGGGGAGCTGTTTTTT. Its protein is CASSLRRDRMNTGELFF.

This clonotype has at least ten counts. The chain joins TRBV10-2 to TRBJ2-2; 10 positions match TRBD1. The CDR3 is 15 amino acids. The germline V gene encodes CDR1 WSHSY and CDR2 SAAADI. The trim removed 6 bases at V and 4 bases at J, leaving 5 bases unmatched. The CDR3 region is CASRGTGAGTGELFF. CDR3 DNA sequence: TGCGCCAGCAGGGGGACAGGGGCTGGCACCGGGGAGCTGTTTTTT.

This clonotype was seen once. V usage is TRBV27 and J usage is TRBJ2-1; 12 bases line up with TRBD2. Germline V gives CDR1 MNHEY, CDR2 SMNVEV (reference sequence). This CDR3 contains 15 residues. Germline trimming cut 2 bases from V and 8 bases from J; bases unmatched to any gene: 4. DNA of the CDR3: TGTGCCAGCAGTTTACCGACTAGCGGGAGTGATGAGCAGTTCTTC. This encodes CASSLPTSGSDEQFF.

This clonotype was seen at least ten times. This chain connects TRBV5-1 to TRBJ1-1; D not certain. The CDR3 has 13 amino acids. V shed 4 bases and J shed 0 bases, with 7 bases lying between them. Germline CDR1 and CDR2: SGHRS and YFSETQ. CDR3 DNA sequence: TGCGCCAGCAGCATCTCAGTGAACACTGAAGCTTTCTTT. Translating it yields CASSISVNTEAFF.

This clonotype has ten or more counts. In DNA form, the CDR3 reads TGTGCCACCAGTGGTTACGGACAGGACCGAGAGAATGAGCAGTTCTTC. Its protein product is CATSGYGQDRENEQFF. The rearrangement uses TRBV24-1 and TRBJ2-1; 7 nucleotides match TRBD1. Per germline, CDR1 KGHDR and CDR2 SFDVKD. V lost 5 bases to trimming and J lost 7 bases; unmatched junction nucleotides: 13. The CDR3 has 16 amino acids.

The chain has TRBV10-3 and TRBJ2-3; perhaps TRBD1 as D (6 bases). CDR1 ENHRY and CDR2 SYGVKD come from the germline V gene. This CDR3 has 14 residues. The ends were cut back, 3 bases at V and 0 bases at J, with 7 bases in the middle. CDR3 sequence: CAISDTGSTDTQYF. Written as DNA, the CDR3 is TGTGCCATCAGTGACACAGGGAGCACAGATACGCAGTATTTT.

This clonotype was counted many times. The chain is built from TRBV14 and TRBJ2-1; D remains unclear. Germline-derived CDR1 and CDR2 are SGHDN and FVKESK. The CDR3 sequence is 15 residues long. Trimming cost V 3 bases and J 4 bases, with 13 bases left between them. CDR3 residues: CASSHSTESYNEQFF. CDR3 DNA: TGTGCCAGCAGCCATTCAACAGAATCTTACAATGAGCAGTTCTTC.

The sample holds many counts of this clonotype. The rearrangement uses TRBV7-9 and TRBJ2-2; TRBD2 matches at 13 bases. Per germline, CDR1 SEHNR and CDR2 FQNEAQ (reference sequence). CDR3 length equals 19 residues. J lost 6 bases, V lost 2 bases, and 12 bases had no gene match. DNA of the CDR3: TGTGCCAGCAGCTTAAGTTTCGGGACTAGCGGGGACAGATCCGGGGAGCTGTTTTTT. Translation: CASSLSFGTSGDRSGELFF.

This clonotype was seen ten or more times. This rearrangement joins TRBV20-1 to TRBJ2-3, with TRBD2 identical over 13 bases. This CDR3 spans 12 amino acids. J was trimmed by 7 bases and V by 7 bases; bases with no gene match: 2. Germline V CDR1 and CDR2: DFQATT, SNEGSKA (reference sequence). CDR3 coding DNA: TGCAGTGGGACTAGCGGGAGACATACGCAGTATTTT. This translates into CSGTSGRHTQYF.

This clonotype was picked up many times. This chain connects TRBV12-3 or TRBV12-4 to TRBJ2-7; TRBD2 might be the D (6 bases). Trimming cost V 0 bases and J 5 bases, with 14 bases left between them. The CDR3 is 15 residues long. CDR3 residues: CASSLAPLEGDEQYF. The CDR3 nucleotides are TGTGCCAGCAGTTTAGCCCCCCTGGAGGGAGACGAGCAGTACTTC.

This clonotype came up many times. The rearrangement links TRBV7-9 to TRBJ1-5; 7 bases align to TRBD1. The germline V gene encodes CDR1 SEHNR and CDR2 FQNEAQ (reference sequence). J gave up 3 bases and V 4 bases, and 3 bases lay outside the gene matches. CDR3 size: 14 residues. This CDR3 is CASSSGQYNQPQHF. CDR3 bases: TGTGCCAGCAGCTCGGGACAGTACAATCAGCCCCAGCATTTT.

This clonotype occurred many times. The DNA of the CDR3 is TGCGCCAGCAGCTTGGCCCTTCGTGCCGGGGAGCTGTTTTTT. It translates to CASSLALRAGELFF. The chain carries TRBV5-1 and TRBJ2-2; D remains ambiguous. Trimming took 0 bases from V and 6 from J, leaving 9 bases between them. CDR3 length: 14 residues. Germline V gives CDR1 SGHRS, CDR2 YFSETQ.